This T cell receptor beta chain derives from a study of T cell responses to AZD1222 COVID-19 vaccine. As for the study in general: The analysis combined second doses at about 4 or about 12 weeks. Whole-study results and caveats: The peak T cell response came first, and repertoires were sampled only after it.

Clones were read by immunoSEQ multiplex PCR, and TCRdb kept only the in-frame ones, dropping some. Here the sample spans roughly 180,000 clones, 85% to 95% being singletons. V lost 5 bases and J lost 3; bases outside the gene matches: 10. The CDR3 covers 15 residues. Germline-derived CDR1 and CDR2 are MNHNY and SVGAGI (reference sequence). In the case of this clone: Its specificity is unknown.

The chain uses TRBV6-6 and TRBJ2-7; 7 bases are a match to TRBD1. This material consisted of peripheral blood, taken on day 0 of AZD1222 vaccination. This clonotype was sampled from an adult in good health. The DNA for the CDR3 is TGTGCCAGCAGTAAACAGGGGCCCCCCAACTACGAGCAGTACTTC. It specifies CASSKQGPPNYEQYF.